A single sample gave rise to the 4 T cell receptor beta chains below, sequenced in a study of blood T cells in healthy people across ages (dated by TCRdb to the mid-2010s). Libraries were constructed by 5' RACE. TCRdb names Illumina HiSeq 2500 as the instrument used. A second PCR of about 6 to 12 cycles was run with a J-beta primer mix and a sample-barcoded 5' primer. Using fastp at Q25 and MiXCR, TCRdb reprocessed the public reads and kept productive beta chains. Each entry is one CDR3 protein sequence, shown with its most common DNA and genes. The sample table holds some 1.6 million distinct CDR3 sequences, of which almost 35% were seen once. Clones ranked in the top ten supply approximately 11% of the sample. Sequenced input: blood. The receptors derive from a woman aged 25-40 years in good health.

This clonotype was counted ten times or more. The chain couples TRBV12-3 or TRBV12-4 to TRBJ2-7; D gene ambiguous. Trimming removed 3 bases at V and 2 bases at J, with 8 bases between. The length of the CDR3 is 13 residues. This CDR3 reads CASSFGPPYEQYF. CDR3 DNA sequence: TGTGCCAGCAGTTTTGGTCCCCCCTACGAGCAGTACTTC.

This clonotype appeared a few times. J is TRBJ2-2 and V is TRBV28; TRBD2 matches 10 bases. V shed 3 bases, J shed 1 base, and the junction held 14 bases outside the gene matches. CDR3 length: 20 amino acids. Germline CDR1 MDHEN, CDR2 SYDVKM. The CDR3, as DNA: TGTGCCAGCAGTTTCTACCCCGGGACTAGCGAGGGAAAGAACACCGGGGAGCTGTTTTTT. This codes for CASSFYPGTSEGKNTGELFF.

CDR3 coding DNA: TGTGCCATCAGTAGGGCCGTGAGCGAGACCCAGTACTTC. As protein: CAISRAVSETQYF. The chain couples TRBV10-3 to TRBJ2-5; no firm D call. The germline V gene has CDR1 ENHRY and CDR2 SYGVKD. Trimming left V 5 bases short and J 5 bases short, with 12 bases between. The CDR3 spans 13 residues.

This chain's CDR3 is CSASFVGPSWSEDTQYF. The CDR3 nucleotides read TGCAGTGCTAGCTTCGTGGGCCCATCTTGGTCGGAAGATACGCAGTATTTT. J is TRBJ2-3 and V is TRBV20-1; D is undetermined. The CDR3 runs to 17 residues. Deletions cut 3 bases from V and 5 bases from J, with 24 bases between. CDR1 is DFQATT and CDR2 is SNEGSKA in the germline V gene (reference sequence).